Below are 4 T cell receptor beta chains sequenced from a single sample in a study of cytomegalovirus exposure and HLA in healthy donors. Sequenced by immunoSEQ multiplex PCR; TCRdb stores in-frame clones only, minus some. The sample yields around 350,000 clones, around 86% seen once. The sample comprised PBMCs. The receptors originated from a young woman in good health and CMV-seronegative.

This sequence joins TRBV11-2 and TRBJ2-1; 12 positions match TRBD2. In germline, CDR1 is SGHAT, CDR2 FQNNGV. The CDR3 totals 18 residues. The V and J ends lost 4 bases and 12 bases, in that order; junction bases with no gene match: 19. DNA of the CDR3: TGTGCCAGCAGCTCTCCATTGGGGACTAGCGGGCCTCTAGACGGGCAGTTCTTC. It is translated as CASSSPLGTSGPLDGQFF.

V gene TRBV27 combines with J gene TRBJ2-1, with D possibly being TRBD2 (5 bases). Trimming removed 4 bases from V and 0 bases from J, with 10 bases in between. CDR1 and CDR2 (germline): MNHEY, SMNVEV (reference sequence). The CDR3 is made up of 15 amino acids. CDR3 in amino acids: CASSSDYRSYNEQFF. CDR3 in DNA: TGTGCCAGCAGTTCAGACTACCGCTCCTACAATGAGCAGTTCTTC.

This chain uses TRBV5-6 with TRBJ2-7; 7 bases align to TRBD2. The CDR3 consists of 14 residues. The V and J ends lost 4 bases and 0 bases, in that order; junction bases with no gene match: 4. Per the germline V gene, CDR1 is SGHDT and CDR2 is YYEEEE. In DNA form, the CDR3 reads TGTGCCAGCAGCCCTAGCGGATACTCCTACGAGCAGTACTTC. Translation gives CASSPSGYSYEQYF. Full variable domain (rest looked up from reference TRBV5-6 and TRBJ2-7): DAGVTQSPTHLIKTRGQQVTLRCSPKSGHDTVSWYQQALGQGPQFIFQYYEEEERQRGNFPDRFSGHQFPNYSSELNVNALLLGDSALYLCASSPSGYSYEQYFGPGTRLTVT.

This clone was detected only once. The chain has TRBV6-4 and TRBJ1-2; 7 bases are a match to TRBD1. Germline V gene sequence: CDR1 MRHNA, CDR2 SNTAGT. With 6 bases clipped from V and 4 bases from J, the junction kept 5 bases outside the gene matches. The CDR3 has 13 amino acids. The CDR3 region has the DNA TGTGCCAGCAGAGCGCAGGGGGGCTATGGCTACACCTTC. Translation: CASRAQGGYGYTF.